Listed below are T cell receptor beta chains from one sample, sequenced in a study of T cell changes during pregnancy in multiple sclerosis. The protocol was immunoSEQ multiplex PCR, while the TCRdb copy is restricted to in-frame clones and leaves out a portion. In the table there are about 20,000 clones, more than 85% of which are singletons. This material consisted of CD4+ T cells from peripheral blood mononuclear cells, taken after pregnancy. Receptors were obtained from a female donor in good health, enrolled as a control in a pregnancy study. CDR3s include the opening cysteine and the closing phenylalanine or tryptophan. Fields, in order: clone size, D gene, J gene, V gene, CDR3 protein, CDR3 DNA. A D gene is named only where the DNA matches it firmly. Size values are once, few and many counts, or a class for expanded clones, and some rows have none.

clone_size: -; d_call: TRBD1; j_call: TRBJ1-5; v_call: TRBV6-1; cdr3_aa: CASTQTGAHQPQHF; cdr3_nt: TGTGCCAGCACCCAGACAGGGGCGCACCAGCCCCAGCATTTT
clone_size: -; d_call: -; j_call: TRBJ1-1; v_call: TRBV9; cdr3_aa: CASSTRPGVGTEAFF; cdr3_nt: TGTGCCAGCAGCACCCGTCCGGGGGTTGGCACTGAAGCTTTCTTT
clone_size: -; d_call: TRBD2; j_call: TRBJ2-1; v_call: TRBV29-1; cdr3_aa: CSVARLAGEDEQFF; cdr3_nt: TGCAGCGTTGCACGACTAGCGGGGGAGGATGAGCAGTTCTTC
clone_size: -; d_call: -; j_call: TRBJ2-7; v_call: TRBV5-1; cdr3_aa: CASSLGQWGSYEQYF; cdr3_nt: TGCGCCAGCAGCTTGGGACAGTGGGGATCCTACGAGCAGTACTTC
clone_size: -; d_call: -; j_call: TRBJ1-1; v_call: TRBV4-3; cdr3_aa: CASSRGVRTEAFF; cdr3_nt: TGCGCCAGCAGCCGCGGGGTTAGGACTGAAGCTTTCTTT
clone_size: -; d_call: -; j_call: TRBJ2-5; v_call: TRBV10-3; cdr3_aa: CAIRGRLQEETQYF; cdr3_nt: TGTGCCATCAGAGGGAGGCTCCAAGAAGAGACCCAGTACTTC
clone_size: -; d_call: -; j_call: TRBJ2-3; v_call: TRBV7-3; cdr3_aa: CASSLPPADTQYF; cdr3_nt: TGTGCCAGCAGCTTACCGCCAGCAGATACGCAGTATTTT
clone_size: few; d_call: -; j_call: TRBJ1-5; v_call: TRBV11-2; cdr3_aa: CASSLLVDQPQHF; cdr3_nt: TGTGCCAGCAGCTTACTCGTCGATCAGCCCCAGCATTTT
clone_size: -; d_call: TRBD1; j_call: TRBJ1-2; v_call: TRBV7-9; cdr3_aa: CASSLRTGGGYTF; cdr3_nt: TGTGCCAGCAGCTTGAGGACAGGGGGTGGCTACACCTTC
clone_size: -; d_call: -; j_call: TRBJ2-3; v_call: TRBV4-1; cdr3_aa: CASSQVPGADTQYF; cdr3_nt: TGCGCCAGCAGCCAAGTTCCGGGGGCAGATACGCAGTATTTT
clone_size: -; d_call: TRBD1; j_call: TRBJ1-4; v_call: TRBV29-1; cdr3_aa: CSVNTQTGGFEKLFF; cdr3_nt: TGCAGCGTTAACACACAGACAGGGGGCTTTGAAAAACTGTTTTTT
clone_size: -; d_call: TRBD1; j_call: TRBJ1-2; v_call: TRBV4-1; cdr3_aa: CASSHEALGGSAYGYTF; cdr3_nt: TGCGCCAGCAGCCACGAAGCACTAGGGGGCTCCGCCTATGGCTACACCTTC
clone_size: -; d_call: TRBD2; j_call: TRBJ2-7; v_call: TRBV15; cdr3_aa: CATSRGGLAGEQYF; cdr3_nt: TGTGCCACCAGCAGAGGGGGACTAGCGGGCGAGCAGTACTTC
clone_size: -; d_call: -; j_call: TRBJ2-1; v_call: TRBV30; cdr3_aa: CAGGGIGANEQFF; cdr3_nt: TGTGCCGGTGGGGGGATTGGCGCAAATGAGCAGTTCTTC
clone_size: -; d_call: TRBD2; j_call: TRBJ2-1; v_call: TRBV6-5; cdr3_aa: CASRGMTSENNEQFF; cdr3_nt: TGTGCCAGCAGGGGAATGACTAGCGAAAACAATGAGCAGTTCTTC
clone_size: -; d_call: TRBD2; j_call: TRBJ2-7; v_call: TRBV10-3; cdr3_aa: CAISDMLAGVNEQYF; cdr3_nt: TGTGCCATCAGTGATATGCTAGCGGGAGTGAACGAGCAGTACTTC
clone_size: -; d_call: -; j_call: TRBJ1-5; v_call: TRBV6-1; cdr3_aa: CASRRTGEEQPQHF; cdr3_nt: TGTGCCAGCAGAAGAACGGGAGAGGAACAGCCCCAGCATTTT
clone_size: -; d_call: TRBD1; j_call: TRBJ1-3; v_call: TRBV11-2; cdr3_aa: CASSFDRAGNTIYF; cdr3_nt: TGTGCCAGCAGCTTTGACAGGGCTGGAAACACCATATATTTT
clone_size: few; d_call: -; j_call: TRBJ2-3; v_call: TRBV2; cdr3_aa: CASSEMRTDTQYF; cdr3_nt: TGTGCCAGCAGTGAAATGAGGACAGATACGCAGTATTTT
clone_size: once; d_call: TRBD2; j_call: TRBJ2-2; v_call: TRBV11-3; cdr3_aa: CASKNGLEGVTGELFF; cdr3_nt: TGTGCCAGCAAAAATGGACTAGAAGGGGTTACCGGGGAGCTGTTTTTT
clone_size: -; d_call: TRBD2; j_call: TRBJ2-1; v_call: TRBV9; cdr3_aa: CASRGGGKGDNEQFF; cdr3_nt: TGTGCCAGCAGGGGCGGGGGAAAGGGTGACAATGAGCAGTTCTTC
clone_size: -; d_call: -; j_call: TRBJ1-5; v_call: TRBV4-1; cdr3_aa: CASSRTGGGQPQHF; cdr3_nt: TGCGCCAGCAGCCGCACGGGGGGGGGTCAGCCCCAGCATTTT
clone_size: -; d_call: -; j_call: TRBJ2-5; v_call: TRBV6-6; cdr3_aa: CASSPPIRGETQYF; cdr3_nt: TGTGCCAGCAGCCCCCCGATTCGGGGGGAGACCCAGTACTTC
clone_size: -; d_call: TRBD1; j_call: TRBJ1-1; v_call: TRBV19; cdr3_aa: CASIPLTGLMNTEAFF; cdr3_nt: TGTGCCAGTATCCCCCTGACAGGGTTGATGAACACTGAAGCTTTCTTT
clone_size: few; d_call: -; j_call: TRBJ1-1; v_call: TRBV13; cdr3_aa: CASRLTDNTEAFF; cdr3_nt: TGTGCCAGCAGACTGACAGATAACACTGAAGCTTTCTTT
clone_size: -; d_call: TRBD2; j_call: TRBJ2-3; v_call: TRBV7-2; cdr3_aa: CASSLSPSGRMSDTQYF; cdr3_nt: TGTGCCAGCAGCTTAAGTCCTAGCGGGAGGATGTCAGATACGCAGTATTTT
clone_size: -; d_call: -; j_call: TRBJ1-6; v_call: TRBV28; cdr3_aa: CASSLTGNSPLHF; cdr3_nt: TGTGCCAGCAGTCTAACAGGGAATTCACCCCTCCACTTT
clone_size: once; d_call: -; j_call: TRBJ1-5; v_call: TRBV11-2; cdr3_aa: CASSLGGGGNQPQHF; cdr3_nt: TGTGCCAGCAGCTTAGGGGGGGGTGGCAATCAGCCCCAGCATTTT
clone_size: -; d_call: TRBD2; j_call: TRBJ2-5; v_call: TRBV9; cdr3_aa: CASSARLAGEETQYF; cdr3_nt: TGTGCCAGCAGCGCCCGACTAGCGGGAGAAGAGACCCAGTACTTC
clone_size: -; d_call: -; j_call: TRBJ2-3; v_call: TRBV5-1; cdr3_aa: CASSSLGVDTQYF; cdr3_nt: TGCGCCAGCAGCTCGCTAGGGGTAGATACGCAGTATTTT
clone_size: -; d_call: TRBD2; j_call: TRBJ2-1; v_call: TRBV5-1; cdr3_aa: CASSLESGGALLEQFF; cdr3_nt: TGCGCCAGCAGCTTAGAAAGCGGGGGGGCATTGTTGGAGCAGTTCTTC
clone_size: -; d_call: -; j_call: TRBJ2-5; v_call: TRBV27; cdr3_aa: CASSDVQGGKETQYF; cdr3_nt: TGTGCCAGCAGTGATGTCCAGGGTGGGAAAGAGACCCAGTACTTC
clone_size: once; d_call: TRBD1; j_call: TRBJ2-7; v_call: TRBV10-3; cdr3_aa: CAIREGQASYEQYF; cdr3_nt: TGTGCCATCAGAGAGGGACAGGCCTCCTACGAGCAGTACTTC
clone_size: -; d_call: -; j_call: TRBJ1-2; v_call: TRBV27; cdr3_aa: CASSLTQGPREGYTF; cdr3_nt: TGTGCCAGCAGTTTAACCCAGGGGCCAAGGGAAGGCTACACCTTC
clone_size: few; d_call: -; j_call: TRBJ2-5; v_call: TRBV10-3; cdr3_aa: CAISAVQSLWFGQQETQYF; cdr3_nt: TGTGCCATCAGTGCGGTCCAGAGTCTTTGGTTTGGGCAACAAGAGACCCAGTACTTC
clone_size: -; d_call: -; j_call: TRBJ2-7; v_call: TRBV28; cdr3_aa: CASTRSDRIYEQYF; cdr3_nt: TGTGCCAGCACCAGGTCAGACAGGATCTACGAGCAGTACTTC
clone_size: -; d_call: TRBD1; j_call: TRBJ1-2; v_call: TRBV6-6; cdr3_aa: CASSFSGTGVSYGYTF; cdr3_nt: TGTGCCAGCAGTTTTTCCGGGACAGGGGTGTCCTATGGCTACACCTTC
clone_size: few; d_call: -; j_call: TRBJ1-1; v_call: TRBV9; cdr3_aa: CASFPRSSLNTEAFF; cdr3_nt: TGTGCCAGCTTCCCGAGGTCCTCTCTGAACACTGAAGCTTTCTTT
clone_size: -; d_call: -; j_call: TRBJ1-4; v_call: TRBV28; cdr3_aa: CASSQGGRGLFF; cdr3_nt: TGTGCCAGCAGCCAGGGTGGGAGGGGACTGTTTTTT
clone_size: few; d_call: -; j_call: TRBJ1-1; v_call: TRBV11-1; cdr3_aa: CASSLAEGTEAFF; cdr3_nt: TGTGCCAGCAGCTTAGCGGAGGGTACTGAAGCTTTCTTT
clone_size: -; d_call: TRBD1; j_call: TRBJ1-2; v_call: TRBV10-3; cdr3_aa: CAISGTGYGYTF; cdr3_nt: TGTGCCATTTCCGGGACAGGCTATGGCTACACCTTC
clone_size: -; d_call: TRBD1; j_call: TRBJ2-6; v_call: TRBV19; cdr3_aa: CASKWTGFRSGANVLTF; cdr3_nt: TGTGCCAGTAAGTGGACAGGGTTTAGATCCGGGGCCAACGTCCTGACTTTC
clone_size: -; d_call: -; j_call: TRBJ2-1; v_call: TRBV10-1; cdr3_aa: CASSDWRGRNEQFF; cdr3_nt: TGCGCCAGCAGTGACTGGCGGGGCCGGAATGAGCAGTTCTTC
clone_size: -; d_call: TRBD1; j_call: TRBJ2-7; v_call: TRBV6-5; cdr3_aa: CASSSLDRDEQYF; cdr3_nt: TGTGCCAGCAGTTCCTTGGACAGGGACGAGCAGTACTTC
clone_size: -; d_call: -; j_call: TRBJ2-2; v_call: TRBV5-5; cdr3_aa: CASSRTRDNTGELFF; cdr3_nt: TGTGCCAGCAGCCGGACCAGGGATAACACCGGGGAGCTGTTTTTT
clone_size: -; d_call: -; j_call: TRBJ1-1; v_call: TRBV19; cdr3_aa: CASTRAPNTEAFF; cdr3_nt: TGTGCCAGTACGAGAGCACCTAACACTGAAGCTTTCTTT
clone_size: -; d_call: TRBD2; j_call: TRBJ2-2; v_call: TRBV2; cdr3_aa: CASRVAGGNTGELFF; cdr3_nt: TGTGCCAGCAGGGTAGCGGGGGGGAACACCGGGGAGCTGTTTTTT
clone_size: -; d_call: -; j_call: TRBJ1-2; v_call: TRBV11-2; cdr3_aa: CASSLNGGHGYTF; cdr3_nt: TGTGCCAGCAGTCTTAACGGGGGACATGGCTACACCTTC
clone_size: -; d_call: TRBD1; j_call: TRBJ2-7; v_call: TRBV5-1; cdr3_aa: CASSLDGTGKYEQYF; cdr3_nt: TGCGCCAGCAGCTTGGATGGGACAGGGAAGTACGAGCAGTACTTC
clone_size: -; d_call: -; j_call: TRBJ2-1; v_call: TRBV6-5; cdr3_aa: CAISAGGSSYNEQFF; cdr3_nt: TGTGCCATCTCAGCAGGGGGGAGTTCCTACAATGAGCAGTTCTTC
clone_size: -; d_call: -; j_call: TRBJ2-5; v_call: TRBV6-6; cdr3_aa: CASGGTQETQYF; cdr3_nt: TGTGCCAGCGGCGGAACCCAAGAGACCCAGTACTTC
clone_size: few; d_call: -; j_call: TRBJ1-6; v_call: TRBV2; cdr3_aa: CAIGLSGGSPLHF; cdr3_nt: TGTGCCATAGGCCTCTCGGGCGGGTCACCCCTCCACTTT
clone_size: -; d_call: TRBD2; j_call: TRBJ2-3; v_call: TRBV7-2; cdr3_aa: CASSSGLAGGREGTQYF; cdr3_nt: TGTGCCAGCAGCTCCGGACTAGCGGGAGGCCGGGAGGGTACGCAGTATTTT
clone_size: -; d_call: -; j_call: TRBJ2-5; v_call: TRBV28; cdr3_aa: CASSPDYSFQETQYF; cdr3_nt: TGTGCCAGCAGTCCGGACTATTCGTTCCAAGAGACCCAGTACTTC
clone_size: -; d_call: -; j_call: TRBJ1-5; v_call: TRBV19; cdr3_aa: CASSIAGGDSSNQPQHF; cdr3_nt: TGTGCCAGTAGTATTGCGGGGGGGGATAGTAGCAATCAGCCCCAGCATTTT
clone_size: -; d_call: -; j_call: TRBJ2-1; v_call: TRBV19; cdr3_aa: CASSGTGMVWQFF; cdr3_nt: TGTGCCAGTAGCGGAACAGGGATGGTGTGGCAGTTCTTC